Listed below are T cell receptor beta chains from one sample, sequenced in a study of T-cell reconstitution after alpha-beta-depleted transplantation in children. TCRdb re-called the PCR reads with MiXCR, one entry per CDR3 protein. In the table there are about 5,800 distinct CDR3 sequences, around 16% of which are singletons. Material: PBMCs, mostly from graft donor cells, obtained 180 days after TCRalphabeta/CD19-depleted stem cell transplant. The receptors derive from a patient between 2 and 10 years old who had a stem cell transplant for inherited bone marrow failure, so the T cells may come from the graft donor. The CDR3 runs from the conserved cysteine through the conserved F or W. Each record gives: D gene, V gene, clone size, J gene, CDR3 length, CDR3 DNA, CDR3 protein. A D gene is named only where the DNA matches it firmly. The size field is filled for only some rows; it gives once, few, many or a size class.

D gene: .
V gene: TRBV30
clone size: many
J gene: TRBJ2-1
CDR3 length: 14
CDR3 DNA: TGTGCCTGGAAGGCGGTTAGGGGTGGCCATGAGCAGTTCTTC
CDR3 protein: CAWKAVRGGHEQFF

D gene: TRBD1
V gene: TRBV20-1
clone size: many
J gene: TRBJ1-4
CDR3 length: 12
CDR3 DNA: TGCAGTGCTGCCGGGACAGGTGAAAAACTGTTTTTT
CDR3 protein: CSAAGTGEKLFF

D gene: TRBD1
V gene: TRBV6-4
clone size: many
J gene: TRBJ2-7
CDR3 length: 17
CDR3 DNA: TGTGCCAGCAGTGACCCGGGGACAGGGGCCCCTTTGTACGAGCAGTACTTC
CDR3 protein: CASSDPGTGAPLYEQYF

D gene: .
V gene: TRBV29-1
clone size: many
J gene: TRBJ1-4
CDR3 length: 11
CDR3 DNA: TGCAGCGTTGACCTTAATGAAAAACTGTTTTTT
CDR3 protein: CSVDLNEKLFF

D gene: .
V gene: TRBV11-2
clone size: .
J gene: TRBJ2-2
CDR3 length: 14
CDR3 DNA: TGTGCCAGCAGCCAGGTGGCTAGCACCGGGGAGCTGTTTTTT
CDR3 protein: CASSQVASTGELFF

D gene: .
V gene: TRBV9
clone size: many
J gene: TRBJ1-2
CDR3 length: 14
CDR3 DNA: TGTGCCAGCAGCGTAGGACCGGTTAACTATGGCTACACCTTC
CDR3 protein: CASSVGPVNYGYTF

D gene: .
V gene: TRBV28
clone size: many
J gene: TRBJ2-2
CDR3 length: 16
CDR3 DNA: TGTGCCAGCAGTTTTTTGAAGGTTCTGGAGACCGGGGAGCTGTTTTTT
CDR3 protein: CASSFLKVLETGELFF

D gene: .
V gene: TRBV5-1
clone size: many
J gene: TRBJ2-5
CDR3 length: 12
CDR3 DNA: TGCGCCAGCAGCCCCGGAACCGAGACCCAGTACTTC
CDR3 protein: CASSPGTETQYF

D gene: .
V gene: TRBV2
clone size: many
J gene: TRBJ2-1
CDR3 length: 12
CDR3 DNA: TGTGCCAGCAGTTATTCGGACAATGAGCAGTTCTTC
CDR3 protein: CASSYSDNEQFF

D gene: .
V gene: TRBV24-1
clone size: many
J gene: TRBJ2-7
CDR3 length: 14
CDR3 DNA: TGTGCCACCAGTGACATCAGGGGAGGCTACGAGCAGTACTTC
CDR3 protein: CATSDIRGGYEQYF

D gene: .
V gene: TRBV24-1
clone size: once
J gene: TRBJ1-2
CDR3 length: 12
CDR3 DNA: TGTGCCACCAGTGATTTCGGTGATGGCTACACCTTC
CDR3 protein: CATSDFGDGYTF

D gene: .
V gene: TRBV7-9
clone size: many
J gene: TRBJ1-1
CDR3 length: 14
CDR3 DNA: TGTGCCAGCAGCCCTTATGTGGGAGTATCTGAAGCTTTCTTT
CDR3 protein: CASSPYVGVSEAFF

D gene: .
V gene: TRBV7-9
clone size: many
J gene: TRBJ1-5
CDR3 length: 14
CDR3 DNA: TGTGCCAGCAGCTCGGACAGCTACAATCAGCCCCAGCATTTT
CDR3 protein: CASSSDSYNQPQHF

D gene: TRBD1
V gene: TRBV7-9
clone size: many
J gene: TRBJ2-7
CDR3 length: 16
CDR3 DNA: TGTGCCAGCAGCTCCCATACCGGGACAGGGGGGTACGAGCAGTACTTC
CDR3 protein: CASSSHTGTGGYEQYF

D gene: .
V gene: TRBV7-9
clone size: many
J gene: TRBJ2-3
CDR3 length: 13
CDR3 DNA: TGTGCCAGCAGCTTGGGCCTAGAAGGTGCGCAGTATTTT
CDR3 protein: CASSLGLEGAQYF

D gene: .
V gene: TRBV6-2/TRBV6-3
clone size: many
J gene: TRBJ2-1
CDR3 length: 16
CDR3 DNA: TGTGCCAGCAGTCGATTCGGGAGTAGCTCCTACAATGAGCAGTTCTTC
CDR3 protein: CASSRFGSSSYNEQFF

D gene: .
V gene: TRBV18
clone size: many
J gene: TRBJ1-1
CDR3 length: 16
CDR3 DNA: TGTGCCAGCTCACCTCGTATAGGGGGGGGATCCTTTGAAGCTTTCTTT
CDR3 protein: CASSPRIGGGSFEAFF

D gene: .
V gene: TRBV2
clone size: many
J gene: TRBJ2-1
CDR3 length: 13
CDR3 DNA: TGTGCCAGCAGTCCGGAGGGGAGAGCCGCGCAGTTCTTC
CDR3 protein: CASSPEGRAAQFF

D gene: TRBD2
V gene: TRBV4-3
clone size: many
J gene: TRBJ2-7
CDR3 length: 15
CDR3 DNA: TGCGCCAGCAGCCAGCAACTAGCGGGTCTCTACGAGCAGTACTTC
CDR3 protein: CASSQQLAGLYEQYF

D gene: .
V gene: TRBV11-2
clone size: many
J gene: TRBJ2-5
CDR3 length: 14
CDR3 DNA: TGTGCCAGCAGCTTTGTTCGGGGCCAAGAGACCCAGTACTTC
CDR3 protein: CASSFVRGQETQYF

D gene: .
V gene: TRBV9
clone size: many
J gene: TRBJ2-1
CDR3 length: 16
CDR3 DNA: TGTGCCAGCAGCGTAGCGCCAGCGGCCTCCTACAATGAGCAGTTCTTC
CDR3 protein: CASSVAPAASYNEQFF

D gene: .
V gene: TRBV20-1
clone size: many
J gene: TRBJ2-7
CDR3 length: 13
CDR3 DNA: TGCAGTGCTAGCCGGGGAGGAGCCTACGAGCAGTACTTC
CDR3 protein: CSASRGGAYEQYF

D gene: TRBD2
V gene: TRBV4-2
clone size: .
J gene: TRBJ2-5
CDR3 length: 16
CDR3 DNA: TGTGCCAGCAGCCAAGAACCCGGGACTAGCATTGAGACCCAGTACTTC
CDR3 protein: CASSQEPGTSIETQYF

D gene: TRBD1
V gene: TRBV6-1
clone size: many
J gene: TRBJ1-4
CDR3 length: 16
CDR3 DNA: TGTGCCAGCAGATTTATAAAGGGACAGGGAGGTGAAAAACTGTTTTTT
CDR3 protein: CASRFIKGQGGEKLFF

D gene: TRBD2
V gene: TRBV5-1
clone size: many
J gene: TRBJ2-7
CDR3 length: 15
CDR3 DNA: TGCGCCAGCAGCGTCGGGACTAGCGCTTACTACGAGCAGTACTTC
CDR3 protein: CASSVGTSAYYEQYF

D gene: .
V gene: TRBV7-8
clone size: many
J gene: TRBJ2-7
CDR3 length: 14
CDR3 DNA: TGTGCCAGCAGCGACAGGCAGGCAGTATACGAGCAGTACTTC
CDR3 protein: CASSDRQAVYEQYF

D gene: TRBD2
V gene: TRBV7-3
clone size: many
J gene: TRBJ2-5
CDR3 length: 8
CDR3 DNA: TGTGCCAGCAGCCGGGGGGACTTC
CDR3 protein: CASSRGDF

D gene: TRBD1
V gene: TRBV5-6
clone size: .
J gene: TRBJ1-1
CDR3 length: 16
CDR3 DNA: TGTGCCAGCCATCTAGGGACAGGGGGGACAAACACTGAAGCTTTCTTT
CDR3 protein: CASHLGTGGTNTEAFF

D gene: TRBD2
V gene: TRBV28
clone size: many
J gene: TRBJ2-7
CDR3 length: 13
CDR3 DNA: TGTGCCAGCAGCAAAACCGGGGGGACGGAGCAGTACTTC
CDR3 protein: CASSKTGGTEQYF

D gene: .
V gene: TRBV7-8
clone size: many
J gene: TRBJ1-5
CDR3 length: 13
CDR3 DNA: TGTGCCAGCAGCACCCGACCAGGACAGCCCCAGCATTTT
CDR3 protein: CASSTRPGQPQHF

D gene: .
V gene: TRBV7-3
clone size: many
J gene: TRBJ1-6
CDR3 length: 14
CDR3 DNA: TGTGCCAGCAGCTTTGGGGCCTCAAATTCACCCCTCCACTTT
CDR3 protein: CASSFGASNSPLHF

D gene: .
V gene: TRBV5-1
clone size: many
J gene: TRBJ2-5
CDR3 length: 14
CDR3 DNA: TGCGCCAGCAGCCGGGTGACAGGGAGGAAGACCCAGTACTTC
CDR3 protein: CASSRVTGRKTQYF

D gene: .
V gene: TRBV20-1
clone size: many
J gene: TRBJ2-3
CDR3 length: 15
CDR3 DNA: TGCAGTGCTAGAGATCGAAGGCCCCTAAGGGATACGCAGTATTTT
CDR3 protein: CSARDRRPLRDTQYF

D gene: .
V gene: TRBV20-1
clone size: .
J gene: TRBJ1-1
CDR3 length: 15
CDR3 DNA: TGCAGTGCTAGAGTTTCCGGGACCACGAATACTGAAGCTTTCTTT
CDR3 protein: CSARVSGTTNTEAFF

D gene: .
V gene: TRBV10-3
clone size: many
J gene: TRBJ1-6
CDR3 length: 15
CDR3 DNA: TGTGCCATCAGCGCACAGAGCTCCTATAATTCACCCCTCCACTTT
CDR3 protein: CAISAQSSYNSPLHF

D gene: .
V gene: TRBV4-2
clone size: many
J gene: TRBJ1-4
CDR3 length: 14
CDR3 DNA: TGTGCCAGCAGCCCGGGGGTCAGTTATGAAAAACTGTTTTTT
CDR3 protein: CASSPGVSYEKLFF

D gene: .
V gene: TRBV4-1
clone size: many
J gene: TRBJ2-7
CDR3 length: 16
CDR3 DNA: TGCGCCAGCAGCCAAGAGGAGGGGCCAGGGCTATACGAGCAGTACTTC
CDR3 protein: CASSQEEGPGLYEQYF

D gene: TRBD2
V gene: TRBV27
clone size: .
J gene: TRBJ2-3
CDR3 length: 15
CDR3 DNA: TGTGCCAGCAGCCCCGGGAGGATAAGCACAGATACGCAGTATTTT
CDR3 protein: CASSPGRISTDTQYF

D gene: .
V gene: TRBV12-3/TRBV12-4
clone size: many
J gene: TRBJ2-7
CDR3 length: 13
CDR3 DNA: TGTGCCAGCAGTCGGGGGAGCTCCTACGAGCAGTACTTC
CDR3 protein: CASSRGSSYEQYF

D gene: .
V gene: TRBV5-1
clone size: .
J gene: TRBJ2-5
CDR3 length: 14
CDR3 DNA: TGCGCCAGCAGCTTGGAGGGCTACCAAGAGACCCAGTACTTC
CDR3 protein: CASSLEGYQETQYF

D gene: TRBD1
V gene: TRBV28
clone size: once
J gene: TRBJ1-1
CDR3 length: 16
CDR3 DNA: TGTGCCAGCAGTACGCCTAGGACAGGTTTTAACACTGAAGCTTTCTTT
CDR3 protein: CASSTPRTGFNTEAFF

D gene: .
V gene: TRBV5-6
clone size: many
J gene: TRBJ1-1
CDR3 length: 16
CDR3 DNA: TGTGCCAGCAGCTTGGACCCAGGGGTTGTGAACACTGAAGCTTTCTTT
CDR3 protein: CASSLDPGVVNTEAFF

D gene: .
V gene: TRBV7-9
clone size: many
J gene: TRBJ1-5
CDR3 length: 12
CDR3 DNA: TGTGCCAGCAGCTTAGCAGGTCAGCCCCAGCATTTT
CDR3 protein: CASSLAGQPQHF

D gene: .
V gene: TRBV30
clone size: many
J gene: TRBJ2-5
CDR3 length: 15
CDR3 DNA: TGTGCCTGGAGGAGTCAGGGTCGGGGCCAAGAGACCCAGTACTTC
CDR3 protein: CAWRSQGRGQETQYF

D gene: TRBD2
V gene: TRBV20-1
clone size: many
J gene: TRBJ2-3
CDR3 length: 10
CDR3 DNA: TGCAGTGCTAGTAGCGGGACGCAGTATTTT
CDR3 protein: CSASSGTQYF

D gene: TRBD1
V gene: TRBV7-9
clone size: many
J gene: TRBJ2-7
CDR3 length: 14
CDR3 DNA: TGTGCCAGCAGCTTAGTGAACAGGGGGAGCGAGCAGTACTTC
CDR3 protein: CASSLVNRGSEQYF